Listed below are T cell receptor beta chains from one sample, sequenced in a study of cytomegalovirus exposure and HLA in healthy donors. Profiling relied on immunoSEQ multiplex PCR, and the TCRdb table lists in-frame clones only, not all of them. The table records about 190,000 clones, about four fifths of them present only once. Sequencing was performed on PBMCs. Receptors originate from a woman between 45 and 65 years old in good health and CMV-seropositive. Each CDR3 is given without its conserved first and last residue.

j_call v_call cdr3_aa
TRBJ2-1 TRBV10-3 ASSDGGAGYNEQF
TRBJ2-3 TRBV6-1 ASSTSGSTDTQY
TRBJ2-2 TRBV19 ASSSPRDLNTGELF
TRBJ1-5 TRBV6-1 ASSESGNQPQH
TRBJ2-1 TRBV5-1 ASSRTIPGIDEQF
TRBJ1-6 TRBV4-2 ASSQDGRRNYNSPLH
TRBJ1-3 TRBV7-2 ASSLVRGGRGNTIY
TRBJ2-3 TRBV6-4 ASSRTYTDTQY
TRBJ1-5 TRBV4-3 ASSRELGGSNQPQH
TRBJ2-3 TRBV6-1 ASSETSGATDTQY
TRBJ2-4 TRBV7-9 ASSLASGGIPIAKNIQY
TRBJ2-3 TRBV4-2 ASNPSHSTDTQY
TRBJ2-1 TRBV29-1 SVESLGHEQF
TRBJ2-3 TRBV27 ASSRQVVDTQY
TRBJ1-2 TRBV5-6 ASSLELGLNYGYT
TRBJ2-1 TRBV7-8 ASSPGTPGFNEQF
TRBJ1-3 TRBV6-5 ASSYTSNSGNTIY
TRBJ2-7 TRBV7-2 ASSFRDRVHEQY
TRBJ1-2 TRBV5-1 ASSSTGDLWYGYT
TRBJ2-1 TRBV5-1 ASSPQGPSGGWDEQF